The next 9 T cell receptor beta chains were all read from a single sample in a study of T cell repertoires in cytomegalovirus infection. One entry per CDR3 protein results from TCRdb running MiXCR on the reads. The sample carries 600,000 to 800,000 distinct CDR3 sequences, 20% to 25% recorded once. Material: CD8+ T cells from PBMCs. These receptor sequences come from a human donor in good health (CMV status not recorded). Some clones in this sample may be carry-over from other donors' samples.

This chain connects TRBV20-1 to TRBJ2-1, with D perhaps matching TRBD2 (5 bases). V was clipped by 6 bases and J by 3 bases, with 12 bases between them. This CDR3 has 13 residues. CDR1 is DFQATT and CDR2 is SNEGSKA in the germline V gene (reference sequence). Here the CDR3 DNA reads TGCAGTGCGTTGAGGGCGAACTACAATGAGCAGTTCTTC. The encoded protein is CSALRANYNEQFF.

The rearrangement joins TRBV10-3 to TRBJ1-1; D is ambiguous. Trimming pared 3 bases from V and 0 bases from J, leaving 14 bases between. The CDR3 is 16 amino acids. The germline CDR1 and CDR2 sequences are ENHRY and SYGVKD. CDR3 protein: CAISDYSGSMNTEAFF. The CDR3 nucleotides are TGTGCCATCAGTGATTATTCTGGTTCTATGAACACTGAAGCTTTCTTT.

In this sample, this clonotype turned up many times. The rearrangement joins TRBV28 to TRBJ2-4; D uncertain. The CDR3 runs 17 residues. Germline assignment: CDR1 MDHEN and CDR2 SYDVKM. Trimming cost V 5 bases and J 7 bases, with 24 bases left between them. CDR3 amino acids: CASSGRQVLLPSNIQYF. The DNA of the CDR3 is TGTGCCAGCAGTGGCAGACAAGTACTACTACCATCGAACATTCAGTACTTC.

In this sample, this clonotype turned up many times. The chain's CDR3 is CASSYSFGPSDNEQFF. In nucleotides, the CDR3 is TGTGCCAGCAGTTACTCTTTCGGCCCAAGTGACAATGAGCAGTTCTTC. V is TRBV6-6 and J is TRBJ2-1, with no clear D. V lost 0 bases, J lost 5 bases, and 14 bases lay in between. Germline V gene lookup returns CDR1 MNHNY and CDR2 SVGAGI (reference sequence). CDR3 length equals 16 residues.

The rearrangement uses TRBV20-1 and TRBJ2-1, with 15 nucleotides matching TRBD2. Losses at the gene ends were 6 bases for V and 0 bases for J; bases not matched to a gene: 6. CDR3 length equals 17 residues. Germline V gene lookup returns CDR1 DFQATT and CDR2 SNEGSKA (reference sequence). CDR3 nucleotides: TGCAGTGCCCCCGGGACTAGCGGGGGGAGCTCCTACAATGAGCAGTTCTTC. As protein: CSAPGTSGGSSYNEQFF.

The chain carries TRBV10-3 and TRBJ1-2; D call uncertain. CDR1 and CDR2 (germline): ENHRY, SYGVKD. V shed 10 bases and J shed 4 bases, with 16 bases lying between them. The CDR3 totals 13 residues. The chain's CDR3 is CATSRDDLYGYTF. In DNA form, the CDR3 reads TGTGCCACCAGCCGCGATGACCTCTATGGCTACACCTTC.

CDR3 sequence: CASSFDGLAGEDEQFF. The DNA for the CDR3 is TGTGCCAGCAGTTTTGATGGACTAGCGGGGGAGGATGAGCAGTTCTTC. J is TRBJ2-1 and V is TRBV28; 13 bases line up with TRBD2. The CDR3 contains 16 residues. Germline trimming cut 3 bases from V and 8 bases from J; bases unmatched to any gene: 7. CDR1 is MDHEN, CDR2 SYDVKM, per germline.

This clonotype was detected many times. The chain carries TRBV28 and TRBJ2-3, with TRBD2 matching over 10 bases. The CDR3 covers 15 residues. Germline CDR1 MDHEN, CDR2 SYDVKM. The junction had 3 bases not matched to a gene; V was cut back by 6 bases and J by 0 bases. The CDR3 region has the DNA TGTGCCAGCAGGTGGGGACTAGCGAGCACAGATACGCAGTATTTT. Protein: CASRWGLASTDTQYF.

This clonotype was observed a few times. CDR3 sequence (DNA): TGTGCCAGCAGTCTTAAGGCCCGGACAGGGGGCCTTGAGCAGTTCTTC. Its protein is CASSLKARTGGLEQFF. The chain couples TRBV7-9 to TRBJ2-1; TRBD1 matches 11 bases. The CDR3 loop spans 16 amino acids. Germline assignment: CDR1 SEHNR and CDR2 FQNEAQ (reference sequence). V dropped 6 bases and J dropped 9; count of bases not matched to a gene: 13.